The following is a TCR beta chain sequence with its context. Its specific antigen is unknown. The input lacks base qualities; no much larger clone sits a single base away. The CDR1 and CDR2 encoded by the germline V gene are MNHNS and SASEGT. The V end gives up 4 bases and the J end 2 bases, leaving 10 bases in the junction not matched to a gene. The CDR3 runs 19 residues from the cysteine to the phenylalanine. Only the CDR3 portion is preserved as DNA: 57 bases, with reading frame beginning at the first base. This sample is drawn from a study of blood T cell repertoires in COVID-19 (TCRdb year 2020). General notes on the study: Samples from collaborators originated in the United States, Italy and Spain and spanned both the acute and convalescent phases of COVID-19. The prospective study material was composed of cDNA or gDNA derived from T cells, B-cell-depleted T cells, or PBMCs. The dataset comprised deeply sampled blood TCRbeta repertoires from subjects exposed to, actively infected with, or recovered from COVID-19. The repertoires were released in a freely available public database intended as a resource for research on the immune response to SARS-CoV-2. Samples came from the ongoing ImmuneRACE study (first 160 participants) plus 1,254 subjects from 6 global collaborators. The sample metadata nearly always contained a de-identified subject ID, COVID-19 status, age in years and sex. Where HLA class I and class II types were available, the types were taken from metadata supplied by the sample provider, not from assay-based typing.

Whole blood was collected in K2EDTA tubes by collaborating institutions according to the institutions' own protocols. For TCRbeta analysis, collaborators shipped samples as frozen whole blood, isolated PBMCs, or DNA extracted from either of those sample types. Study-wide conclusions, independent of this receptor: The amount of clinical and demographic metadata varied by source and participant and was provided uncurated.

TCRbeta CDR3 regions were amplified from genomic DNA by means of the immunoSEQ Assay, a bias-controlled multiplex PCR. In the original analysis: The number of nucleated cells in each sample was estimated from the amplification of reference gene primers within the assay. Sequence reads were collapsed and filtered to measure the absolute abundance of every unique TCRbeta CDR3 rearrangement. For each sample, productive Simpson clonality was calculated as the square root of Simpson's diversity index over productive rearrangements. Not all clones reach the TCRdb copy of this immuneACCESS table, which keeps in-frame sequences only. Checked studies attribute under half of the gap to unresolved V genes and leave the rest unexplained. That table is the source of V, J and clone size, and D and trimming were worked out from the DNA. Counted in this sample were some 220,000 clones; 85% of them appeared once. Around 6.4% of the sample goes to the ten largest clones.

The sequence came from an older woman with active or convalescent COVID-19. The chain couples TRBV6-1 to TRBJ2-6, with 11 bases matching TRBD2. The sample consisted of peripheral blood. The encoded CDR3 is CASSGLSGRAKAGANVLTF. Read as DNA, the sequence is TGTGCCAGCAGTGGACTTAGCGGGAGGGCCAAGGCTGGGGCCAACGTCCTGACTTTC.